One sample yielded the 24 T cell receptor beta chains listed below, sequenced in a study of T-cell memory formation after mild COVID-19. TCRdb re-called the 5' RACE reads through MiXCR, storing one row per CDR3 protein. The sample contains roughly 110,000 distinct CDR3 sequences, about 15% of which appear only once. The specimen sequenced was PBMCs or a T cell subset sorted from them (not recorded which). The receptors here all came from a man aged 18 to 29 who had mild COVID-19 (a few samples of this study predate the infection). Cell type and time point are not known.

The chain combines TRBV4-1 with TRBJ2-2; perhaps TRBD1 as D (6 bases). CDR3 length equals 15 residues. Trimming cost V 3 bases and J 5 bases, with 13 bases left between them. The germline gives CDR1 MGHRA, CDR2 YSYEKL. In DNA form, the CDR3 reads TGCGCCAGCAGCCAGCCGGTACAGGGAACCGGGGAGCTGTTTTTT. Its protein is CASSQPVQGTGELFF.

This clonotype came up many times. The chain's CDR3 is CASSPPVGAEGYTF. The DNA for the CDR3 is TGTGCCAGCAGCCCCCCCGTGGGGGCGGAAGGCTACACCTTC. V and J are TRBV7-9 and TRBJ1-2, with D tentatively TRBD1 (6 bases). Trimming took off 5 bases at V and 8 bases at J, with 18 bases between the two ends. This CDR3 spans 14 amino acids. CDR1 and CDR2 from the germline V gene are SEHNR and FQNEAQ (reference sequence).

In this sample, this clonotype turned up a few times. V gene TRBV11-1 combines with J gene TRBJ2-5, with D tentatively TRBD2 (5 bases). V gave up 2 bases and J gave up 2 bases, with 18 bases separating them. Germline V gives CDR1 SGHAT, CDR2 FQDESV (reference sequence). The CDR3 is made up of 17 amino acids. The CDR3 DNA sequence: TGTGCCAGCAGCTTATCGCCCGGAGGCGTCCGACAAGAGACCCAGTACTTC. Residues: CASSLSPGGVRQETQYF.

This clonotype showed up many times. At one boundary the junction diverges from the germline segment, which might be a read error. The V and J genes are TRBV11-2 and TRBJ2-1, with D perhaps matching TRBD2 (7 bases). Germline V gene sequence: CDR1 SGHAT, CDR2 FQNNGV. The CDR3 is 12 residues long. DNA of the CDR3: TGTGCCAGCAGCGCCGCGGGGGCGGTTAGTAACTTC. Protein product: CASSAAGAVSNF.

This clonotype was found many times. DNA for the CDR3: TGTGCCAGCAGCGTAGTTGAGTACACAGATACGCAGTATTTT. Amino acids: CASSVVEYTDTQYF. J is TRBJ2-3 and V is TRBV9; D call uncertain. Germline V gene data show CDR1 as SGDLS and CDR2 as YYNGEE. Between the trimmed V and J ends, which lost 0 bases and 2 bases, there was a span of 7 bases. The CDR3 has 14 residues.

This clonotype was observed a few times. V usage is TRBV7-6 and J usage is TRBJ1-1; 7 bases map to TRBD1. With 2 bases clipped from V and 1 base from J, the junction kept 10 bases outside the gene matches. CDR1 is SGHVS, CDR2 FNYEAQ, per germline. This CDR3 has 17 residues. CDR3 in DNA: TGTGCCAGCAGCTTAACCCGGACAGGTAAATCGAACACTGAAGCTTTCTTT. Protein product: CASSLTRTGKSNTEAFF.

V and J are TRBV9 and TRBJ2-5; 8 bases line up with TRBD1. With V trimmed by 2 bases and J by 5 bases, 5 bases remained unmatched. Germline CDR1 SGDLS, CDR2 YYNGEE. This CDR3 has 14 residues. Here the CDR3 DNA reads TGTGCCAGCAGCGTGCAGGGGGCGCAGGAGACCCAGTACTTC. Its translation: CASSVQGAQETQYF. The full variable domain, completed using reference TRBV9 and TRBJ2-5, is DSGVTQTPKHLITATGQRVTLRCSPRSGDLSVYWYQQSLDQGLQFLIQYYNGEERAKGNILERFSAQQFPDLHSELNLSSLELGDSALYFCASSVQGAQETQYFGPGTRLLVL.

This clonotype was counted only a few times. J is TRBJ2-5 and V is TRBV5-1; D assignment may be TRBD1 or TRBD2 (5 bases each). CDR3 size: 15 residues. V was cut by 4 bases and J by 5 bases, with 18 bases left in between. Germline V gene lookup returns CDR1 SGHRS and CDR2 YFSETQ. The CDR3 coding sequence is TGCGCCAGCAGCGGGGTCGGTGAGGGGTTGGAGACCCAGTACTTC. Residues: CASSGVGEGLETQYF. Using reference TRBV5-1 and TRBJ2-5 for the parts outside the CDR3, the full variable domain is KAGVTQTPRYLIKTRGQQVTLSCSPISGHRSVSWYQQTPGQGLQFLFEYFSETQRNKGNFPGRFSGRQFSNSRSEMNVSTLELGDSALYLCASSGVGEGLETQYFGPGTRLLVL.

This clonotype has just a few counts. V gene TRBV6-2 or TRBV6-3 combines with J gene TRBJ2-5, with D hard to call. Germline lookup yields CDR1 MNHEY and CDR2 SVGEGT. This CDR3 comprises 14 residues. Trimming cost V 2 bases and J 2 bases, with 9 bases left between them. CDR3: CASSYGSHQETQYF. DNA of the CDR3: TGTGCCAGCAGTTACGGGTCTCATCAAGAGACCCAGTACTTC.

The DNA for the CDR3 is TGTGCCAGCAGTGGGGCTAGCCGGGGACAAGAGACCCAGTACTTC. This codes for CASSGASRGQETQYF. The chain joins TRBV2 to TRBJ2-5; possible D gene TRBD2, 5 bases. CDR1 is SNHLY and CDR2 is FYNNEI in the germline V gene. V lost 4 bases to trimming and J lost 2 bases, with 14 bases between them. The CDR3 loop spans 15 amino acids. Based on the CDR3 plus reference TRBV2 and TRBJ2-5, the full variable domain is EPEVTQTPSHQVTQMGQEVILRCVPISNHLYFYWYRQILGQKVEFLVSFYNNEISEKSEIFDDQFSVERPDGSNFTLKIRSTKLEDSAMYFCASSGASRGQETQYFGPGTRLLVL.

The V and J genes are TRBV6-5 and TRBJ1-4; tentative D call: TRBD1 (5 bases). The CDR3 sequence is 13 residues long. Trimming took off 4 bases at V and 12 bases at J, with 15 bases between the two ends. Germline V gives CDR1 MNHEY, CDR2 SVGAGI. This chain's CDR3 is CASSFSQWGELFF. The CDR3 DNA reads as TGTGCCAGCAGTTTCTCACAGTGGGGCGAACTGTTTTTT.

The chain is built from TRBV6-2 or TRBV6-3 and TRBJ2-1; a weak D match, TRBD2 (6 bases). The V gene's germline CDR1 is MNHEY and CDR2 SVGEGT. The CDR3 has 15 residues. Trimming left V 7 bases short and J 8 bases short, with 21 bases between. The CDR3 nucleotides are TGTGCCAGCATTAGTAGGGACTGGGGAAGGGATGAGCAGTTCTTC. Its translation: CASISRDWGRDEQFF.

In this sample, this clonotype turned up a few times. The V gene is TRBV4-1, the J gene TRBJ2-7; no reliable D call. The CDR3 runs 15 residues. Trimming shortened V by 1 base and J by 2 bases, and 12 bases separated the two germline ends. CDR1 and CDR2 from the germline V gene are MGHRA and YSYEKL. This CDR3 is CASSQGIGTTYEQYF. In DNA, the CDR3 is TGCGCCAGCAGCCAAGGTATAGGTACGACCTACGAGCAGTACTTC.

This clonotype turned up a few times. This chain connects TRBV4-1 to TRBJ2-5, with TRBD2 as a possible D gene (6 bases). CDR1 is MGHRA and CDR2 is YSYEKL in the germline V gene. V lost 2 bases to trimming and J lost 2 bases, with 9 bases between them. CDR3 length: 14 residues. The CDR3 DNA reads TGCGCCAGCAGCCAACTCCGGGGGCAAGAGACCCAGTACTTC. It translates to CASSQLRGQETQYF.

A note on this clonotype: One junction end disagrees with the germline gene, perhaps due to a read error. The CDR3 region is CASSKEGDSQPQHF. The CDR3 DNA reads as TGTGCCAGCAGCAAAGAGGGGGACAGTCAGCCCCAGCATTTT. The chain couples TRBV3-1 to TRBJ1-5, with 7 bases lining up with TRBD1. From germline, CDR1 is LGHDT and CDR2 YNNKEL (reference sequence). The CDR3 sequence is 14 residues long.

The CDR3 loop is CASSQGRRYNEQFF. The CDR3 DNA reads TGTGCCAGCAGCCAAGGGCGCCGTTACAATGAGCAGTTCTTC. The chain couples TRBV14 to TRBJ2-1; unclear D gene. This CDR3 is built from 14 residues. Germline loops: CDR1 SGHDN, CDR2 FVKESK. Trimming stripped 1 base from V and 4 bases from J, with 8 bases between.

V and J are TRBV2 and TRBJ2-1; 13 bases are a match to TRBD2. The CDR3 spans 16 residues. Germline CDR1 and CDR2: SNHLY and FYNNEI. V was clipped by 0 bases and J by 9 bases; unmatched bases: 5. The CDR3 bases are TGTGCCAGCAGTGAAGCGCTTGGACTAGCGGGGGCTGAGCAGTTCTTC. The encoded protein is CASSEALGLAGAEQFF.

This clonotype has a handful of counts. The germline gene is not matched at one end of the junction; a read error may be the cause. The DNA for the CDR3 is TGTGCCAGCAGCGGCGGGACAGCTTCCTTC. It codes for CASSGGTASF. The J gene is TRBJ1-2, the V gene TRBV5-6; 7 nucleotides agree with TRBD1. Germline-derived CDR1 and CDR2 are SGHDT and YYEEEE. The CDR3 is 10 amino acids. Filled out from reference TRBV5-6 and TRBJ1-2, the complete variable domain reads DAGVTQSPTHLIKTRGQQVTLRCSPKSGHDTVSWYQQALGQGPQFIFQYYEEEERQRGNFPDRFSGHQFPNYSSELNVNALLLGDSALYLCASSGGTASFGSGTRLTVV.

CDR3 sequence: CASSRGTDGEKLFF. CDR3 bases: TGTGCCAGCAGCCGCGGGACAGATGGAGAAAAACTGTTTTTT. This rearrangement joins TRBV6-5 to TRBJ1-4; 7 bases are shared with TRBD1. CDR3 length: 14 amino acids. V was pared by 6 bases and J by 8 bases, with 9 bases of the junction left unmatched. The germline V gene has CDR1 MNHEY and CDR2 SVGAGI.

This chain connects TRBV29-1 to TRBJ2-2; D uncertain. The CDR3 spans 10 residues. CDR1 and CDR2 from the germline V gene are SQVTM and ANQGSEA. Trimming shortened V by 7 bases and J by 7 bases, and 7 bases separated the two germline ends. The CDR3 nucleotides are TGCAGCGGGTTGGGCGGGGAGCTGTTTTTT. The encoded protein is CSGLGGELFF.

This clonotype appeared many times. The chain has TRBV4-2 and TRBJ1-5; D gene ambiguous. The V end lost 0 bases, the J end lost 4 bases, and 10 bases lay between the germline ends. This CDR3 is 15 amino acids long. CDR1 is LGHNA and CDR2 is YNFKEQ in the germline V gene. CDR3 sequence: CASSQDLGWNQPQHF. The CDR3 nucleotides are TGTGCCAGCAGCCAAGATCTAGGGTGGAATCAGCCCCAGCATTTT.

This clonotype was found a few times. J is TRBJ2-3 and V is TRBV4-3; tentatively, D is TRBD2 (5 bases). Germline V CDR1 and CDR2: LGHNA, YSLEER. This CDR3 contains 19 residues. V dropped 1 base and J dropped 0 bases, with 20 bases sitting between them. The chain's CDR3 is CASSQGEEGDGTSTDTQYF. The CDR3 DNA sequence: TGCGCCAGCAGCCAAGGGGAAGAGGGAGACGGAACTAGCACAGATACGCAGTATTTT.

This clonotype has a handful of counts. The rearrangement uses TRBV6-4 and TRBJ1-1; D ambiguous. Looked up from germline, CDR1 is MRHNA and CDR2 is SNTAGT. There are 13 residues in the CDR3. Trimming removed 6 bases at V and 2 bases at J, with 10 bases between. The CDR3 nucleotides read TGTGCCAGCAGCGCTCGGGAAAACACTGAAGCTTTCTTT. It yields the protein CASSARENTEAFF.

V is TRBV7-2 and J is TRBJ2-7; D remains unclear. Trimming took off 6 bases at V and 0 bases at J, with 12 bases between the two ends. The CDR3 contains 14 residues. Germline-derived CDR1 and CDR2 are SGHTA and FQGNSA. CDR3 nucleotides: TGTGCCAGCAGTGTGGCTACCGGCTCCTACGAGCAGTACTTC. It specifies CASSVATGSYEQYF.